Below are 28 T cell receptor beta chains sequenced from a single sample in a study of CD8+ T cells in alopecia areata. The treatment here: oral pan-JAK inhibitor, 5-10 mg twice daily. RNA, once extracted, was reverse transcribed into cDNA for use as the sequencing template. Clones were read by immunoSEQ multiplex PCR, and TCRdb kept only the in-frame ones, dropping some. This sample has around 190,000 clones, with roughly 60% found just once. The sequences come from CD4+ T cells sorted from blood, collected at week 24, from a patient treated with tofacitinib. These receptors were obtained from a human donor with alopecia areata.

V and J are TRBV29-1 and TRBJ1-2; TRBD1 agrees at 12 bases. The germline V gene encodes CDR1 SQVTM and CDR2 ANQGSEA. The V segment lost 2 bases and the J segment 8 bases; nucleotides outside the gene matches: 15. CDR3 length: 17 residues. Written as DNA, the CDR3 is TGCAGCGTTGAAAAGGGACGCACGGGACAGGGGGCGGAGGGCTACACCTTC. This encodes CSVEKGRTGQGAEGYTF.

The chain carries TRBV29-1 and TRBJ1-2; 8 nucleotides match TRBD1. Looked up from germline, CDR1 is SQVTM and CDR2 is ANQGSEA. The ends lost 3 bases at V and 7 bases at J; junction bases unmatched: 10. This CDR3 spans 14 amino acids. CDR3 in DNA: TGCAGCGTTGAGGTTGGGCAGGGGGCAGGTGGCTACACCTTC. It codes for CSVEVGQGAGGYTF.

In its sample, this clone was seen a few times. CDR3: CASSLRRLAGDEQFF. As DNA, the CDR3 is TGTGCCAGCAGTTTACGGAGGTTAGCGGGCGATGAGCAGTTCTTC. The V call is TRBV27, the J call TRBJ2-1; 7 bases agree with TRBD2. Germline-derived CDR1 and CDR2 are MNHEY and SMNVEV (reference sequence). After removal of 2 bases from V and 8 bases from J, the junction contained 9 bases not matched to a gene. CDR3 length equals 15 residues.

This clone showed up just once. The rearrangement links TRBV7-8 to TRBJ2-7; D is undetermined. The CDR3 spans 13 residues. Trimming cost V 2 bases and J 2 bases, with 7 bases left between them. Germline-derived CDR1 and CDR2 are SGHVS and FQNEAQ. DNA of the CDR3: TGTGCCAGCAGCTTACAGTCAACCTACGAGCAGTACTTC. It translates to CASSLQSTYEQYF.

The V call is TRBV9, the J call TRBJ2-1; 8 bases align to TRBD1. Germline values: CDR1 SGDLS, CDR2 YYNGEE. Unmatched junction bases numbered 4, after V lost 0 bases and J lost 8 bases. The CDR3 has 14 amino acids. The CDR3 DNA is TGTGCCAGCAGCGTAGGGACAGGGAGTGATGAGCAGTTCTTC. This codes for CASSVGTGSDEQFF.

This clone was counted between two and nine times. The genes are TRBV7-3 and TRBJ2-2; D is undetermined. V dropped 5 bases and J dropped 0 bases, with 13 bases sitting between them. Germline V lookup: CDR1 SGHTA, CDR2 FQGTGA. This CDR3 contains 16 residues. The CDR3 sequence: CASSKVGRPNTGELFF. The DNA of the CDR3 is TGTGCCAGCAGCAAAGTTGGACGGCCGAACACCGGGGAGCTGTTTTTT.

CDR3: CATSRNRGPGANVLTF. The CDR3 coding sequence is TGTGCCACCAGCAGGAACAGGGGGCCTGGGGCCAACGTCCTGACTTTC. The rearrangement uses TRBV15 and TRBJ2-6; 9 bases are a match to TRBD1. Germline trimming cut 3 bases from V and 2 bases from J; bases unmatched to any gene: 2. CDR3 length equals 16 residues. Germline CDR1 reads LNHNV; CDR2 reads YYDKDF (reference sequence).

The chain employs TRBV29-1 and TRBJ1-1; D is undetermined. The germline CDR1 and CDR2 sequences are SQVTM and ANQGSEA. Trimming left V 8 bases short and J 4 bases short, with 14 bases between. CDR3 length: 12 amino acids. CDR3 bases: TGCAGCATGAGACGGAGACCCACTGAAGCTTTCTTT. Amino acid sequence: CSMRRRPTEAFF.

This chain uses TRBV4-3 with TRBJ2-1; perhaps TRBD1 as D (5 bases). CDR1 and CDR2 from the germline V gene are LGHNA and YSLEER. The CDR3 contains 14 residues. The V gene lost 3 bases and the J gene lost 7 bases, with 13 bases spanning the gap. The CDR3 is CASSQKPGKNEQFF. CDR3 DNA: TGCGCCAGCAGCCAGAAGCCAGGGAAGAATGAGCAGTTCTTC.

The chain combines TRBV30 with TRBJ1-1; D remains unclear. Trimming took off 0 bases at V and 0 bases at J, with 8 bases between the two ends. CDR3 length: 14 residues. Germline loops: CDR1 GTSNPN, CDR2 SVGIG (reference sequence). CDR3 in DNA: TGTGCCTGGAGTGTACAACTAATGAACACTGAAGCTTTCTTT. Translation gives CAWSVQLMNTEAFF.

This chain connects TRBV29-1 to TRBJ1-2; D possibly corresponds to TRBD1 (5 bases). V lost 2 bases and J lost 8, with 15 bases in between. Germline loops: CDR1 SQVTM, CDR2 ANQGSEA. The CDR3 is made up of 13 amino acids. The CDR3 DNA sequence: TGCAGCGTTGAAAGGCGAGGGGTTCGCGGCTACACCTTC. Protein: CSVERRGVRGYTF.

The chain's CDR3 is CASSTKNAGTQYF. CDR3 coding DNA: TGTGCCAGCAGTACTAAAAACGCGGGGACGCAGTATTTT. V is TRBV7-2 and J is TRBJ2-3, with TRBD2 as a possible D gene (6 bases). V lost 6 bases to trimming and J lost 9 bases, with 16 bases between them. The CDR3 consists of 13 residues. CDR1 and CDR2 (germline): SGHTA, FQGNSA.

The J gene is TRBJ2-7, the V gene TRBV18; D gene ambiguous. The germline gives CDR1 KGHSH, CDR2 LQKENI. The CDR3 extends over 12 amino acids. Trimming removed 3 bases from V and 0 bases from J, with 3 bases in between. CDR3 nucleotide sequence: TGTGCCAGCTCACCCTACTCCTACGAGCAGTACTTC. Encoded protein: CASSPYSYEQYF.

The rearrangement uses TRBV11-2 and TRBJ1-1; 7 bases are a match to TRBD1. Trimming cost V 3 bases and J 5 bases; bases outside gene matches: 3. CDR1 SGHAT and CDR2 FQNNGV come from the germline V gene. This CDR3 has 13 amino acids. CDR3 DNA: TGTGCCAGCAGCTTCCAACAGGGGACTGAAGCTTTCTTT. It yields the protein CASSFQQGTEAFF.

V gene TRBV30 combines with J gene TRBJ2-5, with TRBD1 as a possible D gene (6 bases). Looked up from germline, CDR1 is GTSNPN and CDR2 is SVGIG (reference sequence). CDR3 length equals 14 residues. V lost 5 bases and J 7 bases, leaving 20 bases between the germline ends. CDR3: CAWDRPTATGTQYF. CDR3 nucleotide sequence: TGTGCCTGGGACAGGCCCACGGCTACAGGGACCCAGTACTTC.

The chain employs TRBV19 and TRBJ2-3, with D perhaps TRBD2 (5 bases). Per germline, CDR1 LNHDA and CDR2 SQIVND (reference sequence). CDR3 size: 14 residues. V was clipped by 6 bases and J by 5 bases, with 15 bases between them. CDR3: CASSLAIDVDTQYF. The CDR3 DNA reads TGTGCCAGTAGCTTAGCGATAGATGTAGATACGCAGTATTTT.

At least ten counts were recorded for this clone. V usage is TRBV5-6 and J usage is TRBJ1-1; no definite D call. V was shortened by 1 base and J by 1 base, with 8 bases between the two germline ends. The germline gives CDR1 SGHDT, CDR2 YYEEEE. This CDR3 contains 14 residues. The CDR3 nucleotides are TGTGCCAGCAGCTTGACCCTGACGAACACTGAAGCTTTCTTT. It translates to CASSLTLTNTEAFF. Looking up the rest from reference TRBV5-6 and TRBJ1-1 gives the full variable domain: DAGVTQSPTHLIKTRGQQVTLRCSPKSGHDTVSWYQQALGQGPQFIFQYYEEEERQRGNFPDRFSGHQFPNYSSELNVNALLLGDSALYLCASSLTLTNTEAFFGQGTRLTVV.

The chain combines TRBV5-6 with TRBJ2-2; D unclear. Trimming stripped 6 bases from V and 1 base from J, with 10 bases between. This CDR3 is built from 14 residues. The germline V gene has CDR1 SGHDT and CDR2 YYEEEE. CDR3 DNA sequence: TGTGCCAGCAACCACTACCAGAACACCGGGGAGCTGTTTTTT. This encodes CASNHYQNTGELFF.

The chain uses TRBV25-1 and TRBJ1-1; 8 bases match TRBD1. The trim removed 3 bases at V and 5 bases at J, leaving 5 bases unmatched. This CDR3 contains 14 residues. The germline CDR1 and CDR2 sequences are MGHDK and SYGVNS. CDR3 coding DNA: TGTGCCAGCAGTGAGACAGGGGAGGTTACTGAAGCTTTCTTT. Translating gives CASSETGEVTEAFF.

The CDR3 reads CAWSLGTSSIQYF. CDR3 nucleotide sequence: TGTGCCTGGAGTCTTGGGACCTCCAGCATTCAGTACTTC. The J gene is TRBJ2-4, the V gene TRBV30; either TRBD1 or TRBD2 may fit D (5 bases each). The germline CDR1 and CDR2 sequences are GTSNPN and SVGIG (reference sequence). Trimming pared 2 bases from V and 9 bases from J, leaving 14 bases between. The CDR3 has 13 residues.

This clone was found a few times. This chain joins TRBV15 and TRBJ2-1; TRBD2 aligns across 8 bases. This CDR3 has 18 residues. Germline values: CDR1 LNHNV, CDR2 YYDKDF (reference sequence). The J segment lost 6 bases and the V segment lost 2 bases, leaving 15 bases of the junction unmatched. The CDR3 spells CATSRRKQGLGRGNEQFF. CDR3 nucleotides: TGTGCCACCAGCAGAAGAAAACAGGGTCTCGGGAGGGGCAATGAGCAGTTCTTC.

V is TRBV6-5 and J is TRBJ1-2; TRBD1 is a possible D gene (6 bases). This CDR3 has 13 amino acids. Germline V lookup: CDR1 MNHEY, CDR2 SVGAGI. Trimming shortened V by 6 bases and J by 3 bases, and 11 bases separated the two germline ends. CDR3 loop: CASRQGLHYGYTF. The CDR3 DNA is TGTGCCAGCAGACAGGGACTGCACTATGGCTACACCTTC.

This clone was seen a few times. The rearrangement links TRBV27 to TRBJ1-2, with 8 bases that match TRBD1. Germline V gene lookup returns CDR1 MNHEY and CDR2 SMNVEV (reference sequence). Unmatched junction bases numbered 13, after V lost 6 bases and J lost 4 bases. There are 16 residues in the CDR3. In DNA form, the CDR3 reads TGTGCCAGCAGCCCTAGAGAGACAGGGGCTCTCTATGGCTACACCTTC. It yields the protein CASSPRETGALYGYTF.

The rearrangement joins TRBV5-6 to TRBJ1-1; 7 bases align to TRBD1. Trimming cost V 8 bases and J 2 bases; bases outside gene matches: 6. CDR1 SGHDT and CDR2 YYEEEE come from the germline V gene. The length of the CDR3 is 13 residues. The chain's CDR3 is CASSQGPNTEAFF. The CDR3 DNA sequence: TGTGCCAGTTCACAGGGGCCCAACACTGAAGCTTTCTTT.

V is TRBV29-1 and J is TRBJ1-2; D is unclear. The germline V gene has CDR1 SQVTM and CDR2 ANQGSEA. The V end lost 1 base, the J end lost 0 bases, and 6 bases lay between the germline ends. This CDR3 contains 13 residues. CDR3 protein: CSVEGIPNYGYTF. The CDR3 DNA reads as TGCAGCGTTGAAGGGATCCCTAACTATGGCTACACCTTC.

This rearrangement joins TRBV5-6 to TRBJ2-5; weak D call: TRBD1 (6 bases). Germline V gene lookup returns CDR1 SGHDT and CDR2 YYEEEE. Trimming pared 1 base from V and 3 bases from J, leaving 10 bases between. CDR3 length equals 14 residues. The chain's CDR3 is CASSLRTAKETQYF. The CDR3 DNA reads as TGTGCCAGCAGCTTGAGGACAGCGAAAGAGACCCAGTACTTC.

The chain joins TRBV19 to TRBJ2-6; possibly TRBD2 for D (5 bases). Germline loops: CDR1 LNHDA, CDR2 SQIVND (reference sequence). CDR3 length: 13 amino acids. The V gene lost 8 bases and the J gene lost 2 bases, with 7 bases spanning the gap. The CDR3 loop reads CASSGTGANVLTF. The CDR3 nucleotides are TGTGCCAGTTCGGGGACTGGGGCCAACGTCCTGACTTTC.

The V gene is TRBV4-3, the J gene TRBJ1-2; D unclear. This CDR3 spans 14 amino acids. Trimming took 3 bases from V and 4 from J, leaving 12 bases between them. Per germline, CDR1 LGHNA and CDR2 YSLEER. CDR3 bases: TGCGCCAGCAGCCAGGATGGTTCCGTCTATGGCTACACCTTC. Encoded protein: CASSQDGSVYGYTF.